Below, 9 T cell receptor beta chains from the same sample are listed, as sequenced in a study of CD4 T cells in relation to SARS-CoV-2 and coronaviruses. Measured with immunoSEQ multiplex PCR; TCRdb has only the in-frame clones, and not every one. Of under 25,000 clones listed, 78% were seen once; the top ten hold 15% to 20%. Which antigens these TCRs recognize remains unknown. CD4+ T cells from unexposed donors were obtained before the COVID-19 pandemic (2011-2018). The cells were cultured for roughly 11 days before CD4+ T cells were isolated. The source material was CD4+ T cells from PBMCs, cultured in vitro. The receptor source for this set is a human donor in good health.

A few counts support this clone. This chain links TRBV10-3 with TRBJ1-5; D is uncertain. Trimming removed 0 bases at V and 7 bases at J, with 4 bases between. Germline loops: CDR1 ENHRY, CDR2 SYGVKD. CDR3 length: 12 amino acids. The DNA for the CDR3 is TGTGCCATCAGTGAGTCCTCCCAGCCCCAGCATTTT. Translating it yields CAISESSQPQHF.

The rearrangement uses TRBV30 and TRBJ2-1, with TRBD1 matching 7 bases. This CDR3 spans 16 amino acids. Germline loops: CDR1 GTSNPN, CDR2 SVGIG (reference sequence). V lost 3 bases to trimming and J lost 5 bases; unmatched junction nucleotides: 13. CDR3 in amino acids: CAWSLGWGQRNNEQFF. The CDR3 coding sequence is TGTGCCTGGAGCTTGGGTTGGGGACAGAGAAACAATGAGCAGTTCTTC. The variable domain in full, completed from reference TRBV30 and TRBJ2-1, reads SQTIHQWPATLVQPVGSPLSLECTVEGTSNPNLYWYRQAAGRGLQLLFYSVGIGQISSEVPQNLSASRPQDRQFILSSKKLLLSDSGFYLCAWSLGWGQRNNEQFFGPGTRLTVL.

CDR3 region: CASSPRIGANVLTF. The CDR3 DNA reads TGCGCCAGCAGCCCCCGAATTGGGGCCAACGTCCTGACTTTC. This chain joins TRBV4-1 and TRBJ2-6, with unresolved D. The V and J ends lost 4 bases and 3 bases respectively, with 7 bases between them. The CDR3 spans 14 residues. Germline-derived CDR1 and CDR2 are MGHRA and YSYEKL.

The chain uses TRBV4-1 and TRBJ2-7; D remains ambiguous. The CDR3 is 14 amino acids. V dropped 2 bases and J dropped 7 bases, with 15 bases sitting between them. CDR1 and CDR2 (germline): MGHRA, YSYEKL. The CDR3: CASSQFSSTAEQYF. CDR3 in DNA: TGCGCCAGCAGCCAATTTTCAAGTACGGCAGAGCAGTACTTC.

The CDR3 bases are TGTGCCAGCAGCTTAGTGGGCAGGGGGCGCGAGAACTATGGCTACACCTTC. This codes for CASSLVGRGRENYGYTF. The V gene is TRBV7-8, the J gene TRBJ1-2; 8 bases match TRBD1. The CDR3 runs to 17 residues. The ends lost 1 base at V and 2 bases at J; junction bases unmatched: 9. In germline, CDR1 is SGHVS, CDR2 FQNEAQ. The complete variable domain, with remaining parts taken from reference TRBV7-8 and TRBJ1-2, reads GAGVSQSPRYKVAKRGQDVALRCDPISGHVSLFWYQQALGQGPEFLTYFQNEAQLDKSGLPSDRFFAERPEGSVSTLKIQRTQQEDSAVYLCASSLVGRGRENYGYTFGSGTRLTVV.

The DNA for the CDR3 is TGCAGTGCTAGTCCGAACAGGGGGCATCAGCCCCAGCATTTT. It encodes CSASPNRGHQPQHF. The rearrangement uses TRBV20-1 and TRBJ1-5; 9 nucleotides agree with TRBD1. The ends lost 3 bases at V and 5 bases at J; junction bases unmatched: 5. CDR1 DFQATT and CDR2 SNEGSKA come from the germline V gene (reference sequence). The CDR3 has 14 residues.

In this sample, this clone turned up a few times. The chain couples TRBV7-9 to TRBJ2-3; D possibly corresponds to TRBD2 (6 bases). The CDR3 has 12 amino acids. The germline V and J ends were trimmed by 10 bases and 5 bases, with 13 bases remaining between them. Germline values: CDR1 SEHNR, CDR2 FQNEAQ (reference sequence). The CDR3 DNA is TGTGCCACGGGCCGGGGGAGAGATACGCAGTATTTT. Protein product: CATGRGRDTQYF.

V and J are TRBV29-1 and TRBJ2-3, with D perhaps matching TRBD2 (5 bases). The CDR3 totals 16 residues. V was shortened by 5 bases and J by 0 bases, with 18 bases between the two germline ends. Germline lookup yields CDR1 SQVTM and CDR2 ANQGSEA. The chain's CDR3 is CSVRPGSRTSTDTQYF. CDR3 DNA: TGCAGCGTTCGGCCTGGTTCGCGGACTAGCACAGATACGCAGTATTTT.

CDR3 sequence (DNA): TGTGCCAGCAGCACGGGGCCGAACACTGAAGCTTTCTTT. Its protein is CASSTGPNTEAFF. The chain uses TRBV7-3 and TRBJ1-1; D may be TRBD1 (5 bases). CDR1 and CDR2 from the germline V gene are SGHTA and FQGTGA. The CDR3 extends over 13 amino acids. Deletions cut 5 bases from V and 1 base from J, with 8 bases between.